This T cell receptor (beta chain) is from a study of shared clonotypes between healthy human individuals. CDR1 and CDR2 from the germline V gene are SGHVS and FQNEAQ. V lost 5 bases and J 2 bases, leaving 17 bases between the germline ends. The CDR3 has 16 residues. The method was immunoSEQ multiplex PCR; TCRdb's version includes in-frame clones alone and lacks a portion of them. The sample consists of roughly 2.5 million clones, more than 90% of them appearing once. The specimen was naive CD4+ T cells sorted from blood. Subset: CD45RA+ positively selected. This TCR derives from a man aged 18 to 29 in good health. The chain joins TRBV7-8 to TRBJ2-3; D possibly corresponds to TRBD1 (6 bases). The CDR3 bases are TGTGCCAGCAGCCGGGACAACCAACAACACACAGATACGCAGTATTTT. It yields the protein CASSRDNQQHTDTQYF.